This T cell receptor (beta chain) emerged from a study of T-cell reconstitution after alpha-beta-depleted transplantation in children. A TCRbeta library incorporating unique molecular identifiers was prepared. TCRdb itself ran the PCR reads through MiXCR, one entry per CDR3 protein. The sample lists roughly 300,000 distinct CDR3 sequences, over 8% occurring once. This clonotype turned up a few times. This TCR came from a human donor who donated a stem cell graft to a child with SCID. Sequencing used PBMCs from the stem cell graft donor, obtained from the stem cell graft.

The DNA for the CDR3 is TGTGCCAGCAGGGTGAACAATGAGCAGTTCTTC. It translates to CASRVNNEQFF. The chain has TRBV11-2 and TRBJ2-1; D call uncertain. The CDR3 is made up of 11 amino acids. Trimming pared 6 bases from V and 5 bases from J, leaving 5 bases between. Germline lookup yields CDR1 SGHAT and CDR2 FQNNGV.